This TCR beta chain was recorded in a study of T-cell reconstitution after alpha-beta-depleted transplantation in children (dated by TCRdb to the mid-2010s). Study-wide context: The study quantitatively tracked T-cell immune reconstitution after TCRalphabeta/CD19-depleted allogeneic hematopoietic cell transplantation in children using TCR repertoire profiling.

The cysteine opens and the phenylalanine closes a CDR3 of 11 amino acids. The kept DNA is CDR3 alone, 33 bases in frame from the first base. V and J lose 3 bases and 6 bases, and a span of 7 bases separates them. In the germline V gene (reference sequence), CDR1 corresponds to DFQATT and CDR2 to SNEGSKA. Libraries were built with PCR. TCRdb names Illumina HiSeq 2500 as the instrument used. To normalize quantification of the TCRbeta repertoire, the TCR libraries were built with molecular barcoding that relied on unique molecular identifiers. The raw public reads went through TCRdb reprocessing: fastp at Q25, MiXCR clone calling, in-frame beta chains kept. Every CDR3 protein is listed once, alongside the most common genes and DNA of its rows. This sample holds over 550,000 distinct CDR3 sequences; more than 9% were observed only once. The top ten hold roughly 4% of the sample. About this clonotype: Its antigen remains unidentified. Per-base qualities were not stored, and no clone one base away is much larger.

The clonotype originates from a human donor who donated a stem cell graft to a child with acute myeloid leukemia. The material sequenced was PBMCs from the stem cell graft donor, taken from the stem cell graft. The sequence is built from TRBV20-1 and TRBJ2-3; the D segment cannot be called with confidence. The DNA is as follows: TGCAGTGCTAGTATGGTGGATACGCAGTATTTT. It specifies CSASMVDTQYF.